Below, one TCR beta chain is given with its context. Antigen specificity is unknown. The V gene's germline CDR1 is SQVTM and CDR2 ANQGSEA. CDR3 length: 15 amino acids. V lost 2 bases and J 1 base, leaving 9 bases between the germline ends. This entry belongs to a study of OX40 agonist ivuxolimab in advanced cancers. In the study overall: Males comprised over 80% of the group, whose mean age was approximately 61 years (range about 20 to 85).

Data came from immunoSEQ multiplex PCR; TCRdb stores just in-frame clones and leaves some out. The table has 70,000 or so clones, around four fifths seen once. Findings and caveats of the study: At 0.1-3.0 mg/kg, partial responders had clonal expansion among the lowest observed. The study found that CD8+ T cells averaged more expanded clones than CD4+. At doses 0.1 to 3.0 mg/kg, CD4+ and CD8+ clones expanded.

Sequencing used CD4+ or CD8+ T cells sorted from blood, obtained in a trial of the OX40 agonist ivuxolimab. The receptor comes from an adult with an advanced solid tumor such as melanoma, head and neck, liver or kidney cancer. This chain uses TRBV29-1 with TRBJ1-6; D remains ambiguous. CDR3: CSVEPEGSYNSPLHF. The CDR3 bases are TGCAGCGTTGAACCGGAGGGATCCTATAATTCACCCCTCCACTTT.